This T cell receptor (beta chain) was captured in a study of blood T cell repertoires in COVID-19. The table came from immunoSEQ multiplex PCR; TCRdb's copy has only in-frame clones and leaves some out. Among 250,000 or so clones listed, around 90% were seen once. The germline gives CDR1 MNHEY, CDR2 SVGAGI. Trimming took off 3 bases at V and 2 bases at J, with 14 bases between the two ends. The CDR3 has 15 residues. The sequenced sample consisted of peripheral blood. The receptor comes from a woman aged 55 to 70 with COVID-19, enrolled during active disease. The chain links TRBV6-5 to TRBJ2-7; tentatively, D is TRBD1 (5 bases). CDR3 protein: CASSYSLYRPYEQYF. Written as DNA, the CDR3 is TGTGCCAGCAGTTATAGTTTATACAGGCCCTACGAGCAGTACTTC.